This TCR beta chain originates from a study of blood T cells in healthy people across ages. The sample providers were healthy Caucasian people from Russia, aged roughly 6 to 95. At least 7 million PBMCs were isolated per sample. There were at least 5 micrograms of total RNA extracted from every sample. CDR3 size: 11 residues. The V gene's germline CDR1 is SGHRS and CDR2 YFSETQ. Study-level findings and limits: Donor CMV status, an unknown factor, possibly confounded changes in expanded clonotypes.

Of note for this clonotype: Its antigen is unknown. This clone may be a read error of a much larger clone one base away.

The second PCR ran 7 to 11 cycles with a sample-barcoded 5' primer and J-beta primers. Using its own MiXCR run on the 5' RACE reads, TCRdb lists one record per CDR3 protein. The data hold roughly 800,000 distinct CDR3 sequences, with roughly 34% observed a single time. Sequencing was carried out using blood. This clonotype was sampled from a man aged 18 to 30 in good health. The rearrangement uses TRBV5-1 and TRBJ2-5, with D hard to call. The CDR3 DNA follows: TGCACCAGCAGTTTTGGTGGGACCCAGTACTTC. This gives the protein CTSSFGGTQYF.